Each of the 18 T cell receptor beta chains below was sequenced from the same sample in a study of blood T cell repertoires in COVID-19. TCRdb's table, derived via immunoSEQ multiplex PCR, lists solely in-frame clones and lacks some. The sample lists some 250,000 clones; 88% were seen once. Input material: peripheral blood. The receptors originated from a woman aged 25 to 39 with acute or convalescent COVID-19.

The chain uses TRBV6-5 and TRBJ2-2; tentatively, D is TRBD1 (6 bases). CDR3 size: 14 residues. V lost 6 bases and J 4 bases, leaving 12 bases between the germline ends. CDR1 and CDR2 (germline): MNHEY, SVGAGI. CDR3 loop: CASSQPGVTGELFF. CDR3 DNA sequence: TGTGCCAGCAGCCAACCAGGGGTCACCGGGGAGCTGTTTTTT.

V is TRBV7-2 and J is TRBJ2-7; the match to TRBD2 covers 7 bases. Germline-derived CDR1 and CDR2 are SGHTA and FQGNSA. The CDR3 loop spans 16 amino acids. V was pared by 0 bases and J by 2 bases, with 7 bases of the junction left unmatched. CDR3 loop: CASSLAPAGDTYEQYF. CDR3 bases: TGTGCCAGCAGCTTAGCGCCTGCGGGAGACACCTACGAGCAGTACTTC.

The genes are TRBV3-1 (or the pseudogene TRBV3-2) and TRBJ1-6; no clear D gene. V lost 4 bases, J lost 2 bases, and 3 bases lay in between. Germline lookup yields CDR1 LGHDT and CDR2 YNNKEL (reference sequence). The CDR3 runs 13 residues. The CDR3 loop is CASSPTYNSPLHF. The CDR3 coding sequence is TGTGCCAGCAGCCCTACCTATAATTCACCCCTCCACTTT.

The V call is TRBV9, the J call TRBJ2-5, with 11 bases lining up with TRBD2. The trim removed 3 bases at V and 4 bases at J, leaving 5 bases unmatched. This CDR3 has 15 residues. The germline gives CDR1 SGDLS, CDR2 YYNGEE. Here the CDR3 DNA reads TGTGCCAGCAGCGGTAGCGGGAGGGGGGGAGAGACCCAGTACTTC. As protein: CASSGSGRGGETQYF.

The chain uses TRBV18 and TRBJ2-2; 13 bases map to TRBD2. The CDR3 has 18 residues. Germline-derived CDR1 and CDR2 are KGHSH and LQKENI. With 3 bases clipped from V and 0 bases from J, the junction kept 4 bases outside the gene matches. CDR3 nucleotides: TGTGCCAGCTCACCGGGACTAGCGGGGTTAGCGAACACCGGGGAGCTGTTTTTT. Translating it yields CASSPGLAGLANTGELFF.

The chain joins TRBV19 to TRBJ1-2; TRBD1 agrees at 7 bases. Trimming removed 10 bases from V and 0 bases from J; junction bases left unmatched: 5. CDR3 size: 13 residues. Germline-derived CDR1 and CDR2 are LNHDA and SQIVND (reference sequence). The CDR3 sequence: CATRDRTNYGYTF. The CDR3 nucleotides are TGTGCCACCCGGGACAGAACTAACTATGGCTACACCTTC.

J is TRBJ1-2 and V is TRBV13; no reliable D call. The CDR3 is made up of 12 amino acids. Per germline, CDR1 PRHDT and CDR2 FYEKMQ (reference sequence). Trimming shortened V by 0 bases and J by 6 bases, and 5 bases separated the two germline ends. The CDR3 spells CASSLGADGYTF. CDR3 nucleotide sequence: TGTGCCAGCAGCTTAGGGGCTGATGGCTACACCTTC.

The chain is built from TRBV6-5 and TRBJ2-7; D perhaps matches TRBD1 (8 bases). Germline V gene data show CDR1 as MNHEY and CDR2 as SVGAGI. The CDR3 has 13 amino acids. The V and J ends lost 6 bases and 6 bases respectively, with 15 bases between them. The DNA for the CDR3 is TGTGCCAGCAGCCAACAGGGGGAGGGCGAGCAGTACTTC. Amino acid sequence: CASSQQGEGEQYF.

The J gene is TRBJ2-1, the V gene TRBV5-1; no definite D call. The V end was cut by 0 bases, the J end by 3 bases, with 10 bases between. Per the germline V gene, CDR1 is SGHRS and CDR2 is YFSETQ. The CDR3 covers 15 residues. CDR3 protein: CASSLEHSHYNEQFF. CDR3 sequence (DNA): TGCGCCAGCAGCTTGGAGCACAGCCACTACAATGAGCAGTTCTTC.

V usage is TRBV5-6 and J usage is TRBJ1-2, with D possibly matching TRBD1 (5 bases). The CDR3 consists of 13 residues. Germline CDR1 reads SGHDT; CDR2 reads YYEEEE. Trimming took 2 bases from V and 8 from J, leaving 13 bases between them. Written as DNA, the CDR3 is TGTGCCAGCAGCTTCGACCAGGGATGGGGCTACACCTTC. Amino acid sequence: CASSFDQGWGYTF.

This chain connects TRBV11-3 to TRBJ2-2; 9 bases are a match to TRBD1. V trimming: 5 bases; J trimming: 0 bases; junction bases outside the gene matches: 4. CDR3 length: 16 amino acids. In germline, CDR1 is SGHNT, CDR2 YENEEA. The CDR3 here is CASSPRTGANTGELFF. Here the CDR3 DNA reads TGTGCCAGCAGCCCACGGACAGGGGCGAACACCGGGGAGCTGTTTTTT.

J is TRBJ1-4 and V is TRBV27; D is unresolved. The V and J ends lost 0 bases and 0 bases respectively, with 14 bases between them. The CDR3 spans 18 residues. Germline V lookup: CDR1 MNHEY, CDR2 SMNVEV (reference sequence). The CDR3 region has the DNA TGTGCCAGCAGTTTATCGTTTCCTGGGCTGTCAACTAATGAAAAACTGTTTTTT. It codes for CASSLSFPGLSTNEKLFF.

The chain is built from TRBV5-1 and TRBJ2-1; 7 bases are shared with TRBD1. The length of the CDR3 is 14 residues. V lost 6 bases, J lost 0 bases, and 3 bases stayed unmatched. Germline lookup yields CDR1 SGHRS and CDR2 YFSETQ. This CDR3 is CASKGQASYNEQFF. CDR3 coding DNA: TGCGCCAGCAAAGGACAGGCCTCCTACAATGAGCAGTTCTTC.

The chain couples TRBV6-5 to TRBJ2-3; D remains ambiguous. V was clipped by 7 bases and J by 2 bases, with 16 bases between them. This CDR3 region has 15 residues. CDR1 MNHEY and CDR2 SVGAGI come from the germline V gene. The CDR3: CASTITGAFTDTQYF. CDR3 in DNA: TGTGCCAGCACCATTACTGGAGCCTTCACAGATACGCAGTATTTT.

V gene TRBV19 combines with J gene TRBJ1-1, with D possibly matching TRBD1 (5 bases). CDR3 length: 14 residues. The germline CDR1 and CDR2 sequences are LNHDA and SQIVND (reference sequence). The V gene lost 7 bases and the J gene lost 7 bases, with 19 bases spanning the gap. The CDR3 region has the DNA TGTGCCAGTAACCCCCTGGGAGGGGTTCGTGAAGCTTTCTTT. Protein sequence: CASNPLGGVREAFF.

The rearrangement joins TRBV7-2 to TRBJ1-5, with D tentatively TRBD1 (5 bases). Per germline, CDR1 SGHTA and CDR2 FQGNSA. The CDR3 consists of 14 residues. Trimming left V 7 bases short and J 5 bases short, with 15 bases between. Here the CDR3 DNA reads TGTGCCAGCACCCCCCGCGGGGGGTATCAGCCCCAGCATTTT. This gives the protein CASTPRGGYQPQHF.

V and J are TRBV7-9 and TRBJ2-5, with D possibly TRBD2 on 6 matching bases. Trimming pared 1 base from V and 5 bases from J, leaving 14 bases between. Germline CDR1 is SEHNR and CDR2 is FQNEAQ (reference sequence). This CDR3 comprises 15 residues. The CDR3 DNA reads as TGTGCCAGCAGCTTAGACGGGAGAACGGCGGAGACCCAGTACTTC. It is translated as CASSLDGRTAETQYF.

The chain employs TRBV27 and TRBJ1-6; 9 bases are shared with TRBD1. The CDR3 runs to 17 residues. Trimming at V came to 5 bases and at J to 7 bases, leaving 12 bases not matched to a gene. Germline V gene lookup returns CDR1 MNHEY and CDR2 SMNVEV (reference sequence). The CDR3 loop reads CASSPTNTGGYNSPLHF. In DNA form, the CDR3 reads TGTGCCAGCAGTCCCACGAACACAGGGGGCTACAATTCACCCCTCCACTTT.